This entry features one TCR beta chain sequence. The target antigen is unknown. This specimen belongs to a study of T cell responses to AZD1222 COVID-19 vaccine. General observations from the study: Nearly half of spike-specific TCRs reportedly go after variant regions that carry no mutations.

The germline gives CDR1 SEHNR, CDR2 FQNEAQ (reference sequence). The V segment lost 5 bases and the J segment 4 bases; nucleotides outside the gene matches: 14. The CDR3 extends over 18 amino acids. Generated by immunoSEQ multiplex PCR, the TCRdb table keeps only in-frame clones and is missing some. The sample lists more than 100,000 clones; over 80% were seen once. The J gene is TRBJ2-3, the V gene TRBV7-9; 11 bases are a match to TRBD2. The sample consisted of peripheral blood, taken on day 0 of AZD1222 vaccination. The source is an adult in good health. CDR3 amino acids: CASSLPFSGTSGSDTQYF. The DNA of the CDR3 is TGTGCCAGCAGCCTTCCATTCTCCGGGACTAGCGGATCAGATACGCAGTATTTT.